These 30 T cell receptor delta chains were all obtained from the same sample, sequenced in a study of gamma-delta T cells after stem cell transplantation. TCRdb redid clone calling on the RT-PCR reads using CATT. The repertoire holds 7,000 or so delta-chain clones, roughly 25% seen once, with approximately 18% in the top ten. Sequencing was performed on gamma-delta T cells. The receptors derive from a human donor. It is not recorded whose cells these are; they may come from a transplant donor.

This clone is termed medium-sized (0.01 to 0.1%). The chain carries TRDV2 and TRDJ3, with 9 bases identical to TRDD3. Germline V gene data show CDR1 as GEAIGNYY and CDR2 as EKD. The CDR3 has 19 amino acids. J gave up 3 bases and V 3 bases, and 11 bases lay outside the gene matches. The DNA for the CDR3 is TGTGCCTGTGACCCCGTCGGTACTGGGGGACTCTGGGACACCCGACAGATGTTTTTC. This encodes CACDPVGTGGLWDTRQMFF.

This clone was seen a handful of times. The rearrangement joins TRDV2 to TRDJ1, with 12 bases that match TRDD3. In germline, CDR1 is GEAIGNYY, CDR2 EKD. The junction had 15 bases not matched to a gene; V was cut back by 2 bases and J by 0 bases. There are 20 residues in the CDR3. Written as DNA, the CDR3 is TGTGCCTGTGACAACCTACTGGGCGCTGGGGGATACGGGGACACCGATAAACTCATCTTT. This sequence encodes CACDNLLGAGGYGDTDKLIF.

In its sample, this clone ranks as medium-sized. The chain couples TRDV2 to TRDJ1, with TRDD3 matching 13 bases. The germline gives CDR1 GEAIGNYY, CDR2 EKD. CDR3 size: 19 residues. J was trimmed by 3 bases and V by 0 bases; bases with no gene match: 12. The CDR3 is CACDTVGTGGYVRADKLIF. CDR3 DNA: TGTGCCTGTGACACCGTGGGTACTGGGGGATACGTTCGGGCCGATAAACTCATCTTT.

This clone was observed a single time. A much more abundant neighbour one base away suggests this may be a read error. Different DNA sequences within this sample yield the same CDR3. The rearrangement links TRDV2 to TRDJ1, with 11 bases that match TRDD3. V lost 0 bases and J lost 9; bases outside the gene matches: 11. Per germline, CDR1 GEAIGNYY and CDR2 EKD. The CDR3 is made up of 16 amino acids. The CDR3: CACDTLLGDKRSELIF. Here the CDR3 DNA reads TGTGCCTGTGACACCCTACTGGGGGATAAAAGAAGTGAACTCATCTTT.

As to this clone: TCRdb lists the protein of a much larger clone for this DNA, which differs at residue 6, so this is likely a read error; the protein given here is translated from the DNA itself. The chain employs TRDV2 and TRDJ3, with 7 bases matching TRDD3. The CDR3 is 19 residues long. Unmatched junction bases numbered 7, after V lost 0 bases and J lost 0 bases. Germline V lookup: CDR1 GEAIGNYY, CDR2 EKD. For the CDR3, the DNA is TGTGCCTGTGACACCCTGGGGGGGACGAGCTCCTGGGACACCCGACAGATGTTTTTC. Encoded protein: CACDTLGGTSSWDTRQMFF.

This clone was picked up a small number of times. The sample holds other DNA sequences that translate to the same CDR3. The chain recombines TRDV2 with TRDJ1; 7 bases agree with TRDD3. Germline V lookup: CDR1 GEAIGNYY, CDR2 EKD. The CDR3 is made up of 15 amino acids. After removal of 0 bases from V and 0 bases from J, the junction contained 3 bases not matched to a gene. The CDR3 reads CACDTVGGYTDKLIF. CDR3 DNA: TGTGCCTGTGACACCGTAGGGGGATACACCGATAAACTCATCTTT.

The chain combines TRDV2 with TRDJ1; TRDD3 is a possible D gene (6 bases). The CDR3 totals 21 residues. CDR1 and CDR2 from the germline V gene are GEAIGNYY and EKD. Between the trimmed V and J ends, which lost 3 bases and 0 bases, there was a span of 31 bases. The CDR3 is CACDETRTNRQPGENTDKLIF. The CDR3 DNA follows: TGTGCCTGTGACGAAACACGCACCAACCGCCAACCGGGGGAAAACACCGATAAACTCATCTTT.

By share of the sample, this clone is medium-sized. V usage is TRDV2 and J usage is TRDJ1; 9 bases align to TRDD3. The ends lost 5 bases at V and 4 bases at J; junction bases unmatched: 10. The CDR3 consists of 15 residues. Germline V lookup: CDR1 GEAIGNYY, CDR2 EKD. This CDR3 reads CACVSLGIRDDKLIF. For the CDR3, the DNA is TGTGCCTGTGTCTCCCTGGGGATACGGGACGATAAACTCATCTTT.

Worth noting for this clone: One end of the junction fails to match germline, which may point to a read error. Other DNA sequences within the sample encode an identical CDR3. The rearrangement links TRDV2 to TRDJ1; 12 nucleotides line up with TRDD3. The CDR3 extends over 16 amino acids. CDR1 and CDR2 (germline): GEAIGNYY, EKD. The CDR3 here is CACYTLGDTRTDKLIF. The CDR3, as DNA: TGTGCCTGTTACACCCTGGGGGATACGCGCACCGATAAACTCATCTTT.

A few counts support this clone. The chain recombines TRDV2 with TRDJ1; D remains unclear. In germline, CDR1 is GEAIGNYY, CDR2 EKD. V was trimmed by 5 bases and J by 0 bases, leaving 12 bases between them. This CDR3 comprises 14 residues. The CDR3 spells CACVALKYTDKLIF. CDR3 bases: TGTGCCTGTGTGGCGCTTAAGTACACCGATAAACTCATCTTT.

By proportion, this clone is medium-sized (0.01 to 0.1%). DNA of the CDR3: TGTGCCTGTGACGAATTGGGGGATACGTTCCGGGGATACACCGATAAACTCATCTTT. Its translation is CACDELGDTFRGYTDKLIF. The V gene is TRDV2, the J gene TRDJ1; 11 bases line up with TRDD3. Looked up from germline, CDR1 is GEAIGNYY and CDR2 is EKD. The J segment lost 0 bases and the V segment lost 3 bases, leaving 14 bases of the junction unmatched. The CDR3 is 19 amino acids.

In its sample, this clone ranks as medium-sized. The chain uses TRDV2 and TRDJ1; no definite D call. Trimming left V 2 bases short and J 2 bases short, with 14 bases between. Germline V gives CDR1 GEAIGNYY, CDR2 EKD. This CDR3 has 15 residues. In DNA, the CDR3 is TGTGCCTGTGACAAGGTAGGGTATACAACCGATAAACTCATCTTT. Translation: CACDKVGYTTDKLIF.

The CDR3 loop is CACDTVLGDRYTDKLIF. Written as DNA, the CDR3 is TGTGCCTGTGACACGGTACTGGGGGATCGATACACCGATAAACTCATCTTT. The V call is TRDV2, the J call TRDJ1; TRDD3 aligns across 10 bases. The CDR3 covers 17 residues. In germline, CDR1 is GEAIGNYY, CDR2 EKD. V shed 1 base and J 0 bases; nucleotides not matched to a gene: 7.

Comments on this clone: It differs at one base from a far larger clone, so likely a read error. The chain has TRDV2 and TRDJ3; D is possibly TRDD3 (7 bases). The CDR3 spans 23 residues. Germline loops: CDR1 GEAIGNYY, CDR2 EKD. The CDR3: CACDPILQGIKDESSWDTRRMFF. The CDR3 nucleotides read TGTGCCTGTGACCCGATCCTACAGGGGATAAAGGACGAAAGCTCCTGGGACACCCGACGGATGTTTTTC.

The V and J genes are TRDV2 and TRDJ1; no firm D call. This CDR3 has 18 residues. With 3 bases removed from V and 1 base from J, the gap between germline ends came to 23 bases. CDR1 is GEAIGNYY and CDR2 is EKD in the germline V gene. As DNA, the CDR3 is TGTGCCTGTGACGACCTCATACTAGGATCGGATCCCACCGATAAACTCATCTTT. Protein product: CACDDLILGSDPTDKLIF.

The CDR3 DNA follows: TGTGCCTGTGACACCATTTTAGGGGTAACGGATACGAGTAAACTCATCTTT. Its translation is CACDTILGVTDTSKLIF. The chain uses TRDV2 and TRDJ1, with 7 bases that match TRDD3. CDR1 GEAIGNYY and CDR2 EKD come from the germline V gene. This CDR3 is built from 17 residues. V was clipped by 0 bases and J by 7 bases; unmatched bases: 16.

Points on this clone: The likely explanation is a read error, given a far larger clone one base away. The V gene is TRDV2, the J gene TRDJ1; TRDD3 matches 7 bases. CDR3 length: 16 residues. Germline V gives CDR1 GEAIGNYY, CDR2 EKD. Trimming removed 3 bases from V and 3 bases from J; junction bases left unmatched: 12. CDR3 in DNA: TGTGCCTGTGACTCCTTACTGGGGCAAAAGGCCGATAAACTCATCTTT. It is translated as CACDSLLGQKADKLIF.

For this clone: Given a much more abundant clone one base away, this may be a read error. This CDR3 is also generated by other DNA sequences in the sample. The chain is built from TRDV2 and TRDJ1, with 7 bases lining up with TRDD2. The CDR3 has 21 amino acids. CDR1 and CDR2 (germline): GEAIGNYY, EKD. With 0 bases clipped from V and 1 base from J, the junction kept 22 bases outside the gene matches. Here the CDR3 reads CACDTPLLPPTGGRLTDKLIF. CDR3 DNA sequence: TGTGCCTGTGACACCCCCCTCCTTCCTCCTACTGGAGGACGGCTCACCGATAAACTCATCTTT.

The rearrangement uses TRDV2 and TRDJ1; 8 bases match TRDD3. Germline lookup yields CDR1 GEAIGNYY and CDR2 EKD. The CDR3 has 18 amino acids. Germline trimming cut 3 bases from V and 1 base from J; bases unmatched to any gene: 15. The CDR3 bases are TGTGCCTGTGACGCAATTTCTTCGTACTGGGGGGCCACCGATAAACTCATCTTT. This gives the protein CACDAISSYWGATDKLIF.

This chain's CDR3 is CACDTLTYLKLGDTADKLIF. CDR3 nucleotides: TGTGCCTGTGACACTCTTACGTACCTGAAGCTGGGGGATACTGCCGATAAACTCATCTTT. The chain carries TRDV2 and TRDJ1, with 11 bases fitting TRDD3. Germline V gives CDR1 GEAIGNYY, CDR2 EKD. The CDR3 length is 20 residues. V lost 1 base to trimming and J lost 3 bases; unmatched junction nucleotides: 18.

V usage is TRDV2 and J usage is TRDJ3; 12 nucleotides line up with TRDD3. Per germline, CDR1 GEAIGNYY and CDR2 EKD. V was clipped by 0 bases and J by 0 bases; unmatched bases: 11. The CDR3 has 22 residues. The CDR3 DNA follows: TGTGCCTGTGACACCTCTAGTACTGGGGGATACCGTAGCTCCTGGGACACCCGACAGATGTTTTTC. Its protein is CACDTSSTGGYRSSWDTRQMFF.

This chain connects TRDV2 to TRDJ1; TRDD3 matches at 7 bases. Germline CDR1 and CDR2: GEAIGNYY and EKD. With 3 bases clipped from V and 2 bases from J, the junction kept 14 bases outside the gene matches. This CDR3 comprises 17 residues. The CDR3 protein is CACDFTGAVRTTDKLIF. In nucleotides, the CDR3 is TGTGCCTGTGACTTTACTGGGGCCGTCAGAACGACCGATAAACTCATCTTT.

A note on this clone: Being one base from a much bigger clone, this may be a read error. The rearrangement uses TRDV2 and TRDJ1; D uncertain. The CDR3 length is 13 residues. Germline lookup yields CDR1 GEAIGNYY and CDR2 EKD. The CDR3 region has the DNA TGTGCCTGTCAGTACTTTTACACCGATAAATTCATCTTT. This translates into CACQYFYTDKFIF.

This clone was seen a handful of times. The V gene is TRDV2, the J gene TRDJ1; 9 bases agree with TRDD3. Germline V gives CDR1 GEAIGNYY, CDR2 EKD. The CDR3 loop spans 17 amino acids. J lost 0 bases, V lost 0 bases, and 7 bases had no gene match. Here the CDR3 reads CACDTTLLGDHTDKLIF. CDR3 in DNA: TGTGCCTGTGACACCACTCTACTGGGGGACCACACCGATAAACTCATCTTT.

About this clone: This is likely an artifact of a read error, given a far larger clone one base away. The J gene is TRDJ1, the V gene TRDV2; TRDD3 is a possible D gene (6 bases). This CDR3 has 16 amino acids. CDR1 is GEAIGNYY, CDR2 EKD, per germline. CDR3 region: CARDTVAGDPLRTLIF. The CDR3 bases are TGTGCCCGTGACACGGTGGCTGGGGATCCCCTTCGGACTCTCATCTTT.

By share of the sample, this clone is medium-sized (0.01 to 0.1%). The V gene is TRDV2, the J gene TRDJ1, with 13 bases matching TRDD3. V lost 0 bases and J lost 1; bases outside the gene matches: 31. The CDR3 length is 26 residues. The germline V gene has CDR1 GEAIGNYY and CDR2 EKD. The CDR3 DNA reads TGTGCCTGTGACACCTTACGGTTGGTTCCTACCCGTACTGGGGGATACGGCCGGTTAGGCACCGATAAACTCATCTTT. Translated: CACDTLRLVPTRTGGYGRLGTDKLIF.

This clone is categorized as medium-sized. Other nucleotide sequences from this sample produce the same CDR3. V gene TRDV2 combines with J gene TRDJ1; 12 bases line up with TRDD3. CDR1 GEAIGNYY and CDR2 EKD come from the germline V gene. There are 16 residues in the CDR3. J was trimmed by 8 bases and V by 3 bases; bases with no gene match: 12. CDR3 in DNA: TGTGCCTGTGACCTTCTGGGGGATACGATCGTTCGCAAACTCATCTTT. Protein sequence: CACDLLGDTIVRKLIF.

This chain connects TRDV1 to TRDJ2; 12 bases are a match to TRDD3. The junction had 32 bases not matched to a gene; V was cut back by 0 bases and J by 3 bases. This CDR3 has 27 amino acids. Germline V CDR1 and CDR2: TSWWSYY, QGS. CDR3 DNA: TGTGCTCTTGGGGAACTAAGGGGCCTTCCTAAAGATTATGTACTGGGGGATACACAGGGACTGACAGCACAACTCTTCTTT. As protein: CALGELRGLPKDYVLGDTQGLTAQLFF.

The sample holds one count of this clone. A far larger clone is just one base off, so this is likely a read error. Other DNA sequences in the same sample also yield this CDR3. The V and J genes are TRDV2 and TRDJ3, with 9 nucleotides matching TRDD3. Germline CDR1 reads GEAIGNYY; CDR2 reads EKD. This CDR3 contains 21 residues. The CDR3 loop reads CACDTVLGDSPSSWDTRQMFF. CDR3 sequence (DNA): TGTGCCTGTGACACGGTACTGGGGGACTCCCCAAGCTCCTGGGACACCCGGCAGATGTTTTTC.

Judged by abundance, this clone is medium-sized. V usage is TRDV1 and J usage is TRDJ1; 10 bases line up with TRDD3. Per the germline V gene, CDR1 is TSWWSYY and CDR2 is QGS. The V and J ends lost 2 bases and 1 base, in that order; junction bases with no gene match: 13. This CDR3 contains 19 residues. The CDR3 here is CALGEISWGIPHGTDKLIF. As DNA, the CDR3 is TGTGCTCTTGGGGAAATATCGTGGGGGATACCCCACGGCACCGATAAACTCATCTTT.